Listed below are T cell receptor beta chains from one sample, sequenced in a study of cytomegalovirus exposure and HLA in healthy donors. Profiled with immunoSEQ multiplex PCR; TCRdb holds only in-frame clones, not every one. The sample lists roughly 250,000 clones, 80% occurring once. The specimen was PBMCs. The receptor source for this set is a girl aged 2-9 years in good health and CMV-seronegative. CDR3s include the opening cysteine and the closing phenylalanine or tryptophan. Fields, in order: clone size, V gene, J gene, D gene, CDR3 protein, CDR3 DNA. The D gene is left open where the match is weak. Clone size is given for some rows only: seen once, a few or many times, or a class if the clone is expanded.

clone size: -; V gene: TRBV30; J gene: TRBJ2-1; D gene: -; CDR3 protein: CAWRSSGREQFF; CDR3 DNA: TGTGCCTGGAGATCCAGCGGGCGTGAGCAGTTCTTC
clone size: -; V gene: TRBV6-5; J gene: TRBJ2-2; D gene: TRBD2; CDR3 protein: CASSYSAGGWAGELFF; CDR3 DNA: TGTGCCAGCAGTTACTCGGCGGGGGGGTGGGCCGGGGAGCTGTTTTTT
clone size: -; V gene: TRBV5-6; J gene: TRBJ2-3; D gene: TRBD2; CDR3 protein: CASSLASGVYTQYF; CDR3 DNA: TGTGCCAGCAGCTTGGCTAGCGGGGTATATACGCAGTATTTT
clone size: -; V gene: TRBV6-5; J gene: TRBJ2-7; D gene: -; CDR3 protein: CASSYRDTYYEQYF; CDR3 DNA: TGTGCCAGCAGTTACCGGGACACTTACTACGAGCAGTACTTC
clone size: -; V gene: TRBV9; J gene: TRBJ1-2; D gene: TRBD1; CDR3 protein: CASSDRDSYGYTF; CDR3 DNA: TGTGCCAGCAGTGACCGGGACAGCTATGGCTACACCTTC
clone size: -; V gene: TRBV4-1; J gene: TRBJ1-2; D gene: TRBD1; CDR3 protein: CASSQDIGRQGIYGYTF; CDR3 DNA: TGCGCCAGCAGCCAAGATATTGGCCGACAGGGGATCTATGGCTACACCTTC
clone size: few; V gene: TRBV4-1; J gene: TRBJ2-3; D gene: TRBD1; CDR3 protein: CASSQDLQGKYTDTQYF; CDR3 DNA: TGCGCCAGCAGCCAAGATTTACAGGGGAAATACACAGATACGCAGTATTTT
clone size: -; V gene: TRBV30; J gene: TRBJ1-1; D gene: -; CDR3 protein: CAWKTTVNTEAFF; CDR3 DNA: TGTGCCTGGAAGACGACAGTGAACACTGAAGCTTTCTTT
clone size: -; V gene: TRBV27; J gene: TRBJ1-1; D gene: TRBD1; CDR3 protein: CASSKARGYTEAFF; CDR3 DNA: TGTGCCAGCAGTAAGGCCAGGGGGTACACTGAAGCTTTCTTT
clone size: -; V gene: TRBV28; J gene: TRBJ2-7; D gene: -; CDR3 protein: CASSSTHHVRGYEQYF; CDR3 DNA: TGTGCCAGCAGTTCAACCCACCACGTGCGAGGCTACGAGCAGTACTTC
clone size: once; V gene: TRBV27; J gene: TRBJ2-7; D gene: TRBD2; CDR3 protein: CASSLLGAAGLAGYEQYF; CDR3 DNA: TGTGCCAGCAGTTTATTGGGGGCTGCGGGACTAGCGGGATACGAGCAGTACTTC
clone size: -; V gene: TRBV6-5; J gene: TRBJ2-7; D gene: -; CDR3 protein: CASSYGQASYEQYF; CDR3 DNA: TGTGCCAGCAGTTACGGGCAGGCCTCCTACGAGCAGTACTTC
clone size: -; V gene: TRBV28; J gene: TRBJ1-2; D gene: -; CDR3 protein: CASSLSGFGYTF; CDR3 DNA: TGTGCCAGCAGTTTGTCAGGGTTTGGCTACACCTTC
clone size: -; V gene: TRBV4-1; J gene: TRBJ1-2; D gene: -; CDR3 protein: CASSQAAGGDGYTF; CDR3 DNA: TGCGCCAGCAGCCAAGCGGCAGGTGGTGATGGCTACACCTTC
clone size: -; V gene: TRBV6-4; J gene: TRBJ2-7; D gene: TRBD1; CDR3 protein: CASSDSRGQNEQYF; CDR3 DNA: TGTGCCAGCAGTGACTCGAGGGGGCAGAACGAGCAGTACTTC
clone size: -; V gene: TRBV25-1; J gene: TRBJ2-7; D gene: TRBD2; CDR3 protein: CASSDRQIAGGSYEQYF; CDR3 DNA: TGTGCCAGCAGTGATCGTCAGATAGCGGGGGGCTCCTACGAGCAGTACTTC
clone size: -; V gene: TRBV7-6; J gene: TRBJ2-5; D gene: -; CDR3 protein: CASSLVVAVETQYF; CDR3 DNA: TGTGCCAGCAGCTTAGTAGTGGCGGTAGAGACCCAGTACTTC
clone size: -; V gene: TRBV6-1; J gene: TRBJ2-5; D gene: TRBD2; CDR3 protein: CASSDPGGLAGGIQETQYF; CDR3 DNA: TGTGCCAGCAGTGACCCGGGGGGACTAGCGGGAGGGATTCAAGAGACCCAGTACTTC
clone size: few; V gene: TRBV19; J gene: TRBJ1-3; D gene: -; CDR3 protein: CASSPRSRDTIYF; CDR3 DNA: TGTGCCAGTAGTCCACGAAGCCGGGACACCATATATTTT
clone size: -; V gene: TRBV5-1; J gene: TRBJ2-3; D gene: TRBD1; CDR3 protein: CASSPGQVTDTQYF; CDR3 DNA: TGCGCCAGCAGCCCGGGACAGGTCACAGATACGCAGTATTTT
clone size: -; V gene: TRBV2; J gene: TRBJ2-3; D gene: -; CDR3 protein: CASSGGEYTDTQYF; CDR3 DNA: TGTGCCAGCAGTGGGGGAGAATACACAGATACGCAGTATTTT
clone size: -; V gene: TRBV5-8; J gene: TRBJ1-2; D gene: -; CDR3 protein: CASSVHRVGGYTF; CDR3 DNA: TGTGCCAGCAGCGTCCACAGGGTAGGAGGCTACACCTTC
clone size: -; V gene: TRBV5-1; J gene: TRBJ2-2; D gene: TRBD2; CDR3 protein: CASSLALAGGTGELFF; CDR3 DNA: TGCGCCAGCAGCTTGGCTCTAGCGGGGGGTACCGGGGAGCTGTTTTTT
clone size: -; V gene: TRBV27; J gene: TRBJ1-2; D gene: -; CDR3 protein: CASSQMGRGPGYTF; CDR3 DNA: TGTGCCAGCAGTCAAATGGGCAGGGGTCCTGGCTACACCTTC
clone size: -; V gene: TRBV7-9; J gene: TRBJ2-1; D gene: TRBD2; CDR3 protein: CASSEAGVANNEQFF; CDR3 DNA: TGTGCCAGCAGCGAAGCGGGAGTCGCTAACAATGAGCAGTTCTTC
clone size: few; V gene: TRBV29-1; J gene: TRBJ2-7; D gene: TRBD2; CDR3 protein: CSVGLAGNTYEQYF; CDR3 DNA: TGCAGCGTTGGGTTAGCGGGGAATACCTACGAGCAGTACTTC
clone size: -; V gene: TRBV2; J gene: TRBJ1-5; D gene: TRBD1; CDR3 protein: CASSDSTGGSQPQHF; CDR3 DNA: TGTGCCAGCAGTGACTCAACAGGGGGAAGTCAGCCCCAGCATTTT
clone size: -; V gene: TRBV28; J gene: TRBJ2-7; D gene: -; CDR3 protein: CASSLPRGKYEQYF; CDR3 DNA: TGTGCCAGCAGTTTGCCCCGGGGGAAATACGAGCAGTACTTC
clone size: -; V gene: TRBV10-3; J gene: TRBJ2-5; D gene: -; CDR3 protein: CAISDSGSKETQYF; CDR3 DNA: TGTGCCATCAGTGATTCGGGGTCAAAAGAGACCCAGTACTTC
clone size: few; V gene: TRBV2; J gene: TRBJ2-4; D gene: -; CDR3 protein: CASSEELLAKNIQYF; CDR3 DNA: TGTGCCAGCAGTGAGGAACTACTAGCCAAAAACATTCAGTACTTC
clone size: -; V gene: TRBV5-6; J gene: TRBJ2-7; D gene: TRBD2; CDR3 protein: CASSLEASGWGAEQYF; CDR3 DNA: TGTGCCAGCAGCTTGGAGGCTAGCGGGTGGGGGGCGGAGCAGTACTTC
clone size: -; V gene: TRBV18; J gene: TRBJ2-2; D gene: TRBD1; CDR3 protein: CASSYTGGGDTGELFF; CDR3 DNA: TGTGCCAGCTCATATACAGGGGGCGGCGACACCGGGGAGCTGTTTTTT
clone size: once; V gene: TRBV6-5; J gene: TRBJ1-5; D gene: TRBD1; CDR3 protein: CASSRTGDNRQPQHF; CDR3 DNA: TGTGCCAGCAGTAGGACAGGGGATAACAGACAGCCCCAGCATTTT
clone size: -; V gene: TRBV28; J gene: TRBJ1-1; D gene: TRBD1; CDR3 protein: CASSTTLTGEDTEAFF; CDR3 DNA: TGTGCCAGCAGTACAACCTTGACAGGGGAGGACACTGAAGCTTTCTTT
clone size: -; V gene: TRBV7-3; J gene: TRBJ2-3; D gene: TRBD2; CDR3 protein: CASSFDTDSGKAQYF; CDR3 DNA: TGTGCCAGCAGCTTCGACACAGATAGCGGGAAGGCGCAGTATTTT
clone size: -; V gene: TRBV2; J gene: TRBJ1-2; D gene: -; CDR3 protein: CASRPPTGINPYGYTF; CDR3 DNA: TGTGCCAGCAGACCGCCGACAGGAATCAATCCCTATGGCTACACCTTC
clone size: -; V gene: TRBV9; J gene: TRBJ1-4; D gene: -; CDR3 protein: CASSVSGLTNEKLFF; CDR3 DNA: TGTGCCAGCAGCGTCTCAGGGCTAACTAATGAAAAACTGTTTTTT
clone size: -; V gene: TRBV11-2; J gene: TRBJ1-2; D gene: -; CDR3 protein: CASKEGQEFRGYTF; CDR3 DNA: TGTGCCAGCAAGGAAGGCCAGGAATTCCGCGGCTACACCTTC
clone size: -; V gene: TRBV18; J gene: TRBJ2-1; D gene: TRBD2; CDR3 protein: CASSPRASGAYNEQFF; CDR3 DNA: TGTGCCAGCTCACCAAGGGCTAGCGGGGCCTACAATGAGCAGTTCTTC
clone size: -; V gene: TRBV28; J gene: TRBJ1-1; D gene: -; CDR3 protein: CASSFPQGTEAFF; CDR3 DNA: TGTGCCAGCAGTTTCCCTCAGGGGACTGAAGCTTTCTTT
clone size: -; V gene: TRBV9; J gene: TRBJ2-1; D gene: TRBD2; CDR3 protein: CASSERERNEQFF; CDR3 DNA: TGTGCCAGCAGCGAGCGGGAGAGGAATGAGCAGTTCTTC
clone size: -; V gene: TRBV7-4; J gene: TRBJ1-1; D gene: -; CDR3 protein: CASSLEDPGLENAEAFF; CDR3 DNA: TGTGCCAGCAGCTTAGAGGACCCGGGACTGGAAAACGCTGAAGCTTTCTTT
clone size: -; V gene: TRBV7-3; J gene: TRBJ1-1; D gene: TRBD1; CDR3 protein: CASSPTGGTEAFF; CDR3 DNA: TGTGCCAGCAGTCCGACAGGGGGCACTGAAGCTTTCTTT
clone size: -; V gene: TRBV9; J gene: TRBJ2-2; D gene: -; CDR3 protein: CASSVATGGANTGELFF; CDR3 DNA: TGTGCCAGCAGCGTAGCTACGGGGGGCGCGAACACCGGGGAGCTGTTTTTT
clone size: -; V gene: TRBV7-3; J gene: TRBJ2-7; D gene: TRBD2; CDR3 protein: CASSLTVAGGRDEQYF; CDR3 DNA: TGTGCCAGCAGCTTAACGGTAGCGGGAGGGCGAGACGAGCAGTACTTC
clone size: -; V gene: TRBV2; J gene: TRBJ2-5; D gene: TRBD1; CDR3 protein: CASSEVGTGVYF; CDR3 DNA: TGTGCCAGCAGTGAAGTAGGTACAGGGGTCTACTTC
clone size: -; V gene: TRBV19; J gene: TRBJ2-5; D gene: -; CDR3 protein: CASSSQGPETQYF; CDR3 DNA: TGTGCCAGTAGTTCCCAGGGTCCCGAGACCCAGTACTTC
clone size: -; V gene: TRBV4-1; J gene: TRBJ2-3; D gene: TRBD2; CDR3 protein: CASSQGLLAGVTDTQYF; CDR3 DNA: TGCGCCAGCAGCCAAGGCCTGCTAGCGGGAGTTACAGATACGCAGTATTTT
clone size: -; V gene: TRBV29-1; J gene: TRBJ2-1; D gene: TRBD1; CDR3 protein: CSVGWDRGREQFF; CDR3 DNA: TGCAGCGTCGGTTGGGACAGGGGACGAGAGCAGTTCTTC
clone size: -; V gene: TRBV11-2; J gene: TRBJ2-7; D gene: -; CDR3 protein: CASSLDDYNYEQYF; CDR3 DNA: TGTGCCAGCAGCTTAGATGACTACAACTACGAGCAGTACTTC
clone size: -; V gene: TRBV7-9; J gene: TRBJ1-2; D gene: -; CDR3 protein: CASSHGKSYGYTF; CDR3 DNA: TGTGCCAGCAGTCACGGGAAGAGCTATGGCTACACCTTC
clone size: -; V gene: TRBV7-9; J gene: TRBJ2-5; D gene: TRBD2; CDR3 protein: CSSSLRSAGQETQYF; CDR3 DNA: TGTTCCAGCAGCTTAAGGTCAGCGGGACAAGAGACCCAGTACTTC
clone size: -; V gene: TRBV5-8; J gene: TRBJ1-6; D gene: TRBD1; CDR3 protein: CASSPTGFLNSPLHF; CDR3 DNA: TGTGCCAGCAGCCCGACAGGGTTCTTGAATTCACCCCTCCACTTT
clone size: -; V gene: TRBV30; J gene: TRBJ1-3; D gene: TRBD1; CDR3 protein: CAWGTGTGNTIYF; CDR3 DNA: TGTGCCTGGGGGACAGGGACAGGAAACACCATATATTTT
clone size: -; V gene: TRBV28; J gene: TRBJ1-5; D gene: TRBD1; CDR3 protein: CASSMGTGAYQPQHF; CDR3 DNA: TGTGCCAGCAGTATGGGGACAGGGGCGTATCAGCCCCAGCATTTT